This T cell receptor beta chain was retrieved from a study of technical replicates of blood from several donors. Germline CDR1 SGHDT, CDR2 YYEEEE. Trimming took 4 bases from V and 1 from J; bases not matched to a gene: 17. This CDR3 region has 18 residues. The protocol was immunoSEQ multiplex PCR, while the TCRdb copy is restricted to in-frame clones and leaves out a portion. There are approximately 64,000 clones in the sample; more than 75% occur only once, and approximately 5.1% lies in the top ten. The source of this sequence is a human donor in good health. Some clones in this sample may be carry-over from other donors' samples. The rearrangement joins TRBV5-6 to TRBJ2-7, with 7 bases matching TRBD2. Sequencing was done on a sample of PBMCs. The DNA for the CDR3 is TGTGCCAGCAGCCGGCGGACCGAGCGGGAACAAAGTTCCTACGAGCAGTACTTC. It specifies CASSRRTEREQSSYEQYF. Supplemented by reference TRBV5-6 and TRBJ2-7, the full variable domain reads DAGVTQSPTHLIKTRGQQVTLRCSPKSGHDTVSWYQQALGQGPQFIFQYYEEEERQRGNFPDRFSGHQFPNYSSELNVNALLLGDSALYLCASSRRTEREQSSYEQYFGPGTRLTVT.